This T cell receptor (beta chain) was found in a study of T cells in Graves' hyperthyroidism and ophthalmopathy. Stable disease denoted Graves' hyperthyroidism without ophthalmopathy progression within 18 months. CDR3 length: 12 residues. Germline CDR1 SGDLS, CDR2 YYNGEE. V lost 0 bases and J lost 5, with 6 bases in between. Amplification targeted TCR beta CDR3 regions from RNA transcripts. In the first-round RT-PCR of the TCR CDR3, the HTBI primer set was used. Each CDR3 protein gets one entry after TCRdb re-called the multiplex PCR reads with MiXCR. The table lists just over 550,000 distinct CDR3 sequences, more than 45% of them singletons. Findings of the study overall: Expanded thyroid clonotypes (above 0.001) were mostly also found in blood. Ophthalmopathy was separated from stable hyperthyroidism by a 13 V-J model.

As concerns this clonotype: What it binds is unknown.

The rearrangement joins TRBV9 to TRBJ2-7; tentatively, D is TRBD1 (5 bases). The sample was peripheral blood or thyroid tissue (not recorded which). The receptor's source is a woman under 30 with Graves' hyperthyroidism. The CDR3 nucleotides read TGTGCCAGCAGCGTAGGGGGCGACGAGCAGTACTTC. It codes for CASSVGGDEQYF.